A selection of T cell receptor beta chains follows, all from one sample in a study of T cell repertoires in aging, cancer and after chemotherapy. Each CDR3 protein gets one entry after TCRdb re-called the multiplex PCR reads with MiXCR. The sample consists of approximately 9,800 distinct CDR3 sequences, roughly two fifths of them appearing once. Sequenced material: blood. The receptors stem from a human donor in good health. The CDR3 runs from the conserved cysteine through the conserved F or W. Fields, in order: J gene, clone size, V gene, D gene, CDR3 protein, CDR3 DNA. A D gene is named only where the DNA matches it firmly. Expanded clones get a size class; other rows say once, few or many, or leave the size out.

TRBJ1-4 | - | TRBV4-2 | TRBD1 | CASSQTGTANEKLFF | TGTGCCAGCAGCCAAACCGGGACAGCTAATGAAAAACTGTTTTTT
TRBJ2-5 | medium-sized | TRBV19 | TRBD2 | CASSIVPAGGRETQYF | TGTGCCAGTAGTATAGTGCCAGCGGGAGGGAGAGAGACCCAGTACTTC
TRBJ2-6 | - | TRBV10-1 | - | CASSVSEAGSGANVLTF | TGCGCCAGCAGTGTTAGTGAGGCAGGCTCTGGGGCCAACGTCCTGACTTTC
TRBJ2-7 | - | TRBV24-1 | TRBD1 | CATGTGETYEQYF | TGTGCCACCGGGACAGGGGAAACCTACGAGCAGTACTTC
TRBJ2-5 | - | TRBV5-6 | - | CASSLITPAQETKYF | TGTGCCAGCAGCTTGATTACACCCGCACAAGAGACCAAGTACTTC
TRBJ1-1 | medium-sized | TRBV29-1 | TRBD1 | CSAGRDSATEAFF | TGCAGCGCCGGACGGGACAGTGCCACTGAAGCTTTCTTT
TRBJ2-1 | few | TRBV11-2 | - | CASSTRGGEQFF | TGTGCCAGCAGCACCCGAGGCGGTGAGCAGTTCTTC
TRBJ2-1 | few | TRBV4-3 | - | CASSQDNGGYNEQFF | TGCGCCAGCAGCCAAGACAACGGCGGGTACAATGAGCAGTTCTTC
TRBJ1-5 | few | TRBV19 | - | CASSEEGRQPQHF | TGTGCCAGTAGTGAGGAAGGGCGTCAGCCCCAGCATTTT
TRBJ2-1 | - | TRBV27 | - | CASSLSRGYEQFF | TGTGCCAGCAGTTTATCTAGGGGCTATGAGCAGTTCTTC
TRBJ2-1 | - | TRBV12-3/TRBV12-4 | TRBD1 | CASSSGTGGVNEQFF | TGTGCCAGCAGTTCCGGGACAGGGGGCGTTAATGAGCAGTTCTTC
TRBJ2-1 | - | TRBV7-2 | - | CASSLGGINEQFF | TGTGCCAGCAGCTTAGGAGGAATCAATGAGCAGTTCTTC
TRBJ2-6 | few | TRBV5-1 | - | CASSLISGIGLTF | TGCGCCAGCAGCTTGATATCGGGAATCGGACTGACTTTC
TRBJ2-7 | once | TRBV6-5 | - | CASSLWGSSYEQYF | TGTGCCAGCAGTTTATGGGGGTCCTCCTACGAGCAGTACTTC
TRBJ2-3 | few | TRBV6-4 | - | CASSASSTDTQYF | TGTGCCAGCAGTGCATCTAGCACAGATACGCAGTATTTT
TRBJ2-3 | - | TRBV5-1 | TRBD2 | CASSLGLAGGVTDTQYF | TGCGCCAGCAGCTTGGGGCTAGCGGGAGGTGTCACAGATACGCAGTATTTT
TRBJ1-1 | - | TRBV29-1 | - | CSVEDLRREAFF | TGCAGCGTTGAAGATCTGAGGAGGGAAGCTTTCTTT
TRBJ2-5 | - | TRBV7-2 | - | CASSFAGVAGETQYF | TGTGCCAGCAGCTTTGCAGGGGTTGCTGGAGAGACCCAGTACTTC
TRBJ1-3 | few | TRBV11-1 | - | CASQRAPRDTIYF | TGTGCCAGCCAGAGGGCTCCAAGGGACACCATATATTTT
TRBJ2-7 | - | TRBV27 | TRBD2 | CASSSGGRIDEQYF | TGTGCCAGCAGTTCAGGCGGGAGAATCGACGAGCAGTACTTC
TRBJ2-2 | - | TRBV5-3 | TRBD1 | CASLSGTGRSTGELFF | TGTGCCAGCTTGTCCGGGACAGGGCGTAGCACCGGGGAGCTGTTTTTT
TRBJ2-3 | medium-sized | TRBV19 | - | CASSIDQQATYTDTQYF | TGTGCCAGTAGTATAGATCAACAGGCAACCTACACAGATACGCAGTATTTT
TRBJ2-2 | - | TRBV5-4 | TRBD2 | CASSTVAGTPSGELFF | TGTGCCAGCAGTACGGTAGCGGGAACCCCCTCTGGGGAGCTGTTTTTT
TRBJ2-7 | - | TRBV19 | - | CASSIFGGQNYEQYF | TGTGCCAGTAGTATATTTGGCGGGCAGAACTACGAGCAGTACTTC
TRBJ2-7 | medium-sized | TRBV29-1 | - | CSVTLGWGTYEQYF | TGCAGCGTGACTTTGGGGTGGGGTACCTACGAGCAGTACTTC
TRBJ2-1 | - | TRBV6-6 | - | CASRTPRARGNEQFF | TGTGCCAGCAGAACCCCTAGGGCCCGCGGTAATGAGCAGTTCTTC
TRBJ2-6 | few | TRBV27 | TRBD1 | CASSGTGGSGANVLTF | TGTGCCAGCAGTGGGACAGGGGGCTCTGGGGCCAACGTCCTGACTTTC
TRBJ2-3 | - | TRBV5-6 | TRBD2 | CASSLGLAAGDTQYF | TGCGCCAGCAGCTTGGGACTAGCAGCCGGAGATACGCAGTATTTT
TRBJ1-5 | - | TRBV4-3 | TRBD1 | CASSQEFRQGGQPQHF | TGCGCCAGCAGCCAAGAGTTCCGACAGGGAGGTCAGCCCCAGCATTTT
TRBJ1-5 | - | TRBV6-5 | TRBD1 | CASSWDRADQPQHF | TGTGCCAGCAGTTGGGACAGGGCAGATCAGCCCCAGCATTTT
TRBJ1-6 | - | TRBV6-1 | - | CASSEATNSPLHF | TGTGCCAGCAGTGAAGCGACAAATTCACCCCTCCACTTT
TRBJ2-7 | - | TRBV7-6 | TRBD2 | CASSLGLAGEEQYF | TGTGCCAGCAGCTTAGGACTAGCGGGAGAAGAGCAGTACTTC